Described below is a single TCR beta chain sequence and its context. Residents of 24 US areas, aged roughly 18 to 95 years, made up the participants. This entry comes from a study of blood T cell repertoires in COVID-19. Study background: Recovery meant two consecutive negative NP/OP PCR tests, professional clearance, or resolved symptoms. COVID-19 samples collected from the United States, Italy and Spain covered acute and convalescent phases.

Authors' analysis steps: Reference gene primers were amplified, and this amplification served to estimate nucleated cell counts. Sequencing used immunoSEQ multiplex PCR; TCRdb keeps in-frame clones, though not all of them. V and J calls and clone size are as listed in that table; D and trimming were resolved from the DNA. Of about 170,000 clones in the sample, roughly 78% were seen once. Germline lookup yields CDR1 MDHEN and CDR2 SYDVKM. Germline trimming cut 5 bases from V and 9 bases from J; bases unmatched to any gene: 7. This CDR3 has 14 residues. The chain couples TRBV28 to TRBJ1-6; 7 bases are shared with TRBD1. Input material: PBMCs or T cells enriched from blood (not recorded which). This sequence was found in a woman in her 70s in a cohort exposed to, infected with or recovered from COVID-19 (not recorded which). CDR3 DNA sequence: TGTGCCAGCAGTCTTGACAGGGTCGTTTCACCCCTCCACTTT. Translating gives CASSLDRVVSPLHF.